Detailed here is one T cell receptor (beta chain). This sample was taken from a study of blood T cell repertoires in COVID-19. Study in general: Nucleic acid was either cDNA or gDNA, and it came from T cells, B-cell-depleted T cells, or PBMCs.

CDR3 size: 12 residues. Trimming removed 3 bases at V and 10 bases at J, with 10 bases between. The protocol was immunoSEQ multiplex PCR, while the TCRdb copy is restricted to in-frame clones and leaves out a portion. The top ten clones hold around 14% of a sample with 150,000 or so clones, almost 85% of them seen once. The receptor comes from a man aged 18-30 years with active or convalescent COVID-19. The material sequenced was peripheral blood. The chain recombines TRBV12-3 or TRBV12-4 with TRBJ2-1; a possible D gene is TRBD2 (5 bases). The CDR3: CASSFPRGEQFF. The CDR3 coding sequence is TGTGCCAGCAGTTTCCCCAGAGGGGAGCAGTTCTTC.